This T cell receptor (beta chain) was captured in a study of blood T cell repertoires in COVID-19. Study at large: Acute-phase and convalescent COVID-19 samples originated in the United States, Italy and Spain. Nucleic acid was either cDNA or gDNA, and it came from T cells, B-cell-depleted T cells, or PBMCs.

Germline V CDR1 and CDR2: KGHSH, LQKENI. CDR3 length: 14 amino acids. The V end lost 3 bases, the J end lost 5 bases, and 11 bases lay between the germline ends. Study processing details: The authors estimated nucleated cell counts from reference gene primer amplification. Produced via immunoSEQ multiplex PCR; TCRdb's table is partial and in-frame only. V and J calls and clone size are copied from that table; D and trimming were computed from the DNA. The sample holds about 140,000 clones, 79% seen once. This chain uses TRBV18 with TRBJ1-5; the D is unclear. The TCR was taken from a man aged 55 to 70 with acute or convalescent COVID-19. The sequenced sample was peripheral blood. CDR3 loop: CASSPALSDQPQHF. The CDR3 bases are TGTGCCAGCTCACCTGCTTTAAGCGATCAGCCCCAGCATTTT.